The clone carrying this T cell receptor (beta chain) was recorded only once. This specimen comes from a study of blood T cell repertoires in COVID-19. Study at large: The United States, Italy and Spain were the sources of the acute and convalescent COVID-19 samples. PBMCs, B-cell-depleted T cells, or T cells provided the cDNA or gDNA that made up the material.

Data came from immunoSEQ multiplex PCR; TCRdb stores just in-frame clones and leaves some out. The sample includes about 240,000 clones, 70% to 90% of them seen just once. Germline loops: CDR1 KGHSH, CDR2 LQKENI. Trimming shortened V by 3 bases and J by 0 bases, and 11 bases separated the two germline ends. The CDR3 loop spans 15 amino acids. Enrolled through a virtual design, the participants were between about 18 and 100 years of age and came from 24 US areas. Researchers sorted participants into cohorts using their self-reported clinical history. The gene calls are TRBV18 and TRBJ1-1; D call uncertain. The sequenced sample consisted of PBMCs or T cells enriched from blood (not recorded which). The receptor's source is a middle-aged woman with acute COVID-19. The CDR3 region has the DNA TGTGCCAGCTCACCCGGCGCGGGAGTGAACACTGAAGCTTTCTTT. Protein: CASSPGAGVNTEAFF.